These T cell receptor beta chains were read from a single sample in a study of blood T cell repertoires in COVID-19. Using immunoSEQ multiplex PCR, the repertoire was profiled, and TCRdb retains in-frame clones only, with some absent. The table includes 360,000 or so clones, roughly 90% detected once. The sequencing input was peripheral blood. These TCRs come from a man aged 18 to 29 with active or convalescent COVID-19. The CDR3 runs from the conserved cysteine through the conserved F or W. D genes are given only for firm matches. Clone sizes are given selectively: once, few, many, or a class where the clone is expanded.

size: NA
J: TRBJ1-3
D: TRBD1
V: TRBV9
CDR3: CASSVAGDRVTGNTIYF
DNA: TGTGCCAGCAGCGTAGCCGGGGACAGGGTGACAGGAAACACCATATATTTT

size: NA
J: TRBJ1-2
D: TRBD1
V: TRBV27
CDR3: CASSKTDRGYYGYTF
DNA: TGTGCCAGCAGCAAAACGGACAGGGGTTACTATGGCTACACCTTC

size: NA
J: TRBJ2-5
D: TRBD2
V: TRBV6-2/TRBV6-3
CDR3: CASSYSPSGDLLETQYF
DNA: TGTGCCAGCAGTTACTCTCCTAGCGGGGACCTCCTTGAGACCCAGTACTTC

size: NA
J: TRBJ1-3
D: NA
V: TRBV6-5
CDR3: CASLSGGSGNTIYF
DNA: TGTGCCAGCCTATCGGGGGGCTCTGGAAACACCATATATTTT

size: NA
J: TRBJ1-2
D: NA
V: TRBV12-3/TRBV12-4
CDR3: CASSQGGGGGYTF
DNA: TGTGCCAGCAGCCAAGGGGGAGGGGGGGGCTACACCTTC

size: NA
J: TRBJ1-2
D: TRBD1
V: TRBV6-5
CDR3: CASSYSRTGYGYTF
DNA: TGTGCCAGCAGTTACTCTCGGACAGGATATGGCTACACCTTC

size: NA
J: TRBJ2-1
D: TRBD2
V: TRBV10-3
CDR3: CAISERAGVYNEQFF
DNA: TGTGCCATCAGTGAGCGCGCGGGAGTTTACAATGAGCAGTTCTTC

size: NA
J: TRBJ1-5
D: NA
V: TRBV9
CDR3: CASSGGDYSNQPQHF
DNA: TGTGCCAGCAGCGGAGGCGATTATAGCAATCAGCCCCAGCATTTT

size: NA
J: TRBJ1-2
D: NA
V: TRBV19
CDR3: CASSIQAVNYGYTF
DNA: TGTGCCAGTAGTATACAGGCCGTTAACTATGGCTACACCTTC

size: NA
J: TRBJ1-4
D: NA
V: TRBV2
CDR3: CASDRRLGGEKLFF
DNA: TGTGCCAGCGATCGTCGGCTGGGGGGTGAAAAACTGTTTTTT

size: NA
J: TRBJ2-1
D: NA
V: TRBV5-4
CDR3: CASSSRTDYHNEQFF
DNA: TGTGCCAGCAGCTCCAGAACGGACTACCACAATGAGCAGTTCTTC

size: NA
J: TRBJ2-2
D: NA
V: TRBV11-3
CDR3: CASSLQENTGELFF
DNA: TGTGCCAGCAGCTTACAGGAGAACACCGGGGAGCTGTTTTTT

size: NA
J: TRBJ1-4
D: TRBD1
V: TRBV9
CDR3: CASSEAPGQGFEKLFF
DNA: TGTGCCAGCAGCGAGGCACCGGGACAGGGCTTCGAAAAACTGTTTTTT

size: NA
J: TRBJ2-7
D: NA
V: TRBV7-2
CDR3: CASHRWAGANYEQYF
DNA: TGTGCCAGCCACCGATGGGCAGGGGCAAACTACGAGCAGTACTTC

size: NA
J: TRBJ1-1
D: TRBD1
V: TRBV18
CDR3: CASSPRQGWTEAFF
DNA: TGTGCCAGCTCACCACGACAGGGATGGACTGAAGCTTTCTTT

size: once
J: TRBJ2-3
D: TRBD2
V: TRBV4-2
CDR3: CASSQGLAERTDTQYF
DNA: TGTGCCAGCAGCCAGGGACTAGCGGAGCGCACAGATACGCAGTATTTT

size: NA
J: TRBJ2-4
D: TRBD2
V: TRBV7-2
CDR3: CASSLAPGGAYAKNIQYF
DNA: TGTGCCAGCAGCTTAGCGCCGGGGGGGGCATATGCCAAAAACATTCAGTACTTC

size: NA
J: TRBJ2-6
D: NA
V: TRBV7-3
CDR3: CASSLNSGANVLTF
DNA: TGTGCCAGCAGCCTTAACTCTGGGGCCAACGTGCTGACTTTC

size: NA
J: TRBJ1-1
D: NA
V: TRBV9
CDR3: CASSVGLRQGNTEAFF
DNA: TGTGCCAGCAGCGTCGGATTAAGGCAGGGGAACACTGAAGCTTTCTTT

size: NA
J: TRBJ2-7
D: TRBD2
V: TRBV5-1
CDR3: CASTHGGGPNYEQYF
DNA: TGCGCCAGCACCCACGGGGGGGGTCCGAACTACGAGCAGTACTTC

size: NA
J: TRBJ2-7
D: NA
V: TRBV5-1
CDR3: CASSPNREAYEQYF
DNA: TGCGCCAGCAGCCCAAACAGGGAAGCCTACGAGCAGTACTTC

size: NA
J: TRBJ1-6
D: NA
V: TRBV19
CDR3: CASQAGSNSPLHF
DNA: TGTGCCAGTCAGGCAGGTTCAAATTCACCCCTCCACTTT

size: NA
J: TRBJ1-5
D: TRBD1
V: TRBV19
CDR3: CASSFPRQGDQPQHF
DNA: TGTGCCAGTAGTTTCCCAAGACAGGGTGATCAGCCCCAGCATTTT

size: NA
J: TRBJ2-3
D: TRBD1
V: TRBV7-3
CDR3: CASSSSGGATDTQYF
DNA: TGTGCCAGCAGCTCTTCAGGGGGCGCGACAGATACGCAGTATTTT

size: NA
J: TRBJ1-1
D: TRBD1
V: TRBV7-9
CDR3: CASSPRQGANTEAFF
DNA: TGTGCCAGCAGCCCGCGACAGGGGGCGAACACTGAAGCTTTCTTT

size: NA
J: TRBJ1-1
D: NA
V: TRBV6-1
CDR3: CASSDIGGVQSEAFF
DNA: TGTGCCAGCAGTGATATTGGGGGGGTTCAGAGTGAAGCTTTCTTT

size: NA
J: TRBJ2-1
D: NA
V: TRBV11-3
CDR3: CASSLEGAYNEQFF
DNA: TGTGCCAGCAGCTTAGAAGGGGCCTACAATGAGCAGTTCTTC

size: NA
J: TRBJ2-5
D: NA
V: TRBV18
CDR3: CASSLTIWQETQYF
DNA: TGTGCCAGCTCCTTAACTATCTGGCAGGAGACCCAGTACTTC

size: NA
J: TRBJ2-7
D: TRBD1
V: TRBV28
CDR3: CASSFFGTGFREQYF
DNA: TGTGCCAGCAGTTTTTTCGGGACAGGGTTTCGGGAGCAGTACTTC

size: NA
J: TRBJ1-2
D: NA
V: TRBV21-1
CDR3: CASSRQGAQDGYTF
DNA: TGTGCCAGCAGTAGACAGGGGGCGCAGGATGGCTACACCTTC

size: NA
J: TRBJ2-1
D: TRBD2
V: TRBV9
CDR3: CASSDGRAPYNEQFF
DNA: TGTGCCAGCAGCGACGGGAGGGCCCCTTACAATGAGCAGTTCTTC